A selection of T cell receptor beta chains follows, all from one sample in a study of T cell repertoires in cytomegalovirus infection. Using its own MiXCR run on the reads, TCRdb lists one record per CDR3 protein. This sample has 370,000 or so distinct CDR3 sequences, with about 34% found just once. Their antigen targets remain unknown. The sample was cultured PBMCs, taken from culture after CMV antigen stimulation. Source of these receptors: a human donor in good health (CMV status not recorded). Some clones in this sample may be carry-over from other donors' samples. Each CDR3 is given with its conserved first and last residue. Each record gives: V gene, J gene, D gene, clone size, CDR3 protein, CDR3 DNA. The D gene is left open where the match is weak. Expanded clones are given a class, and other clones once, few, many or no size at all.

>TRBV12-3/TRBV12-4|TRBJ2-5|-|-
CASSPAGALQETQYF
TGTGCCAGCAGTCCGGCGGGTGCGCTCCAAGAGACCCAGTACTTC
>TRBV7-8|TRBJ2-6|-|few
CASSLARAVISGANVLTF
TGTGCCAGCAGCTTAGCGCGGGCAGTTATCTCTGGGGCCAACGTCCTGACTTTC
>TRBV7-2|TRBJ2-7|-|few
CASSASLLGGTVYEQYF
TGTGCCAGCAGCGCCTCACTCCTTGGAGGGACGGTTTACGAGCAGTACTTC
>TRBV7-2|TRBJ2-1|TRBD2|many
CASSLAGLAGGPPYNEQFF
TGTGCCAGCAGCTTAGCGGGACTAGCGGGAGGGCCTCCCTACAATGAGCAGTTCTTC
>TRBV6-2/TRBV6-3|TRBJ2-3|-|-
CASSYHKGKGTDTQYF
TGTGCCAGCAGTTACCACAAGGGGAAGGGTACAGATACGCAGTATTTT
>TRBV28|TRBJ1-5|TRBD1|few
CATSGQGQPQHF
TGTGCCACCTCGGGACAGGGTCAGCCCCAGCATTTT
>TRBV7-3|TRBJ1-5|-|-
CASRQENQPQHF
TGTGCCAGCAGACAGGAAAATCAGCCCCAGCATTTT
>TRBV19|TRBJ2-3|-|-
CASSILSGTIKTDAQYF
TGTGCCAGTAGTATCTTATCCGGGACAATCAAAACAGATGCGCAGTATTTT
>TRBV7-2|TRBJ1-3|TRBD1|many
CASSPGQGGSGNTIYF
TGTGCCAGCAGCCCCGGACAGGGAGGGTCTGGAAACACCATATATTTT
>TRBV11-2|TRBJ2-1|TRBD1|many
CASSPRTGYNEQFF
TGTGCCAGCAGCCCTAGGACAGGCTACAATGAGCAGTTCTTC
>TRBV3-1|TRBJ1-2|-|many
CASSQGPYGYTF
TGTGCCAGCAGCCAAGGTCCGTATGGCTACACCTTC
>TRBV27|TRBJ2-1|TRBD2|-
CASSLSGLAGGIRLNDEQFF
TGTGCCAGCAGTTTATCGGGACTAGCGGGAGGGATAAGGCTTAACGATGAGCAGTTCTTC
>TRBV24-1|TRBJ2-1|TRBD2|-
CATSGPPAGFYNEQFF
TGTGCCACCAGTGGCCCCCCAGCGGGGTTCTACAATGAGCAGTTCTTC
>TRBV28|TRBJ2-1|-|many
CASVWGVYNEQFF
TGTGCCAGCGTCTGGGGGGTCTACAATGAGCAGTTCTTC
>TRBV6-2/TRBV6-3|TRBJ1-2|TRBD1|-
CASRPGTANYGYTF
TGTGCCAGCAGACCCGGGACAGCAAACTATGGCTACACCTTC
>TRBV6-2/TRBV6-3|TRBJ1-2|-|many
CASSLAIYGYTF
TGTGCCAGCAGTTTGGCGATCTATGGCTACACCTTC
>TRBV7-7|TRBJ2-7|TRBD2|-
CASSSSPSGLAGVLSSYEQYF
TGTGCCAGCAGCTCGTCCCCCTCCGGACTAGCGGGAGTTCTTAGCTCCTACGAGCAGTACTTC
>TRBV7-8|TRBJ2-1|TRBD2|few
CASSHVIAGNRYNEQFF
TGTGCCAGCAGCCATGTCATAGCGGGAAATCGCTACAATGAGCAGTTCTTC
>TRBV7-2|TRBJ1-1|TRBD1|-
CASTLQGGGASEAFF
TGTGCCAGCACTCTACAGGGGGGGGGGGCATCTGAAGCTTTCTTT
>TRBV19|TRBJ1-1|TRBD1|-
CASSIVGTGNTEAFF
TGTGCCAGTAGTATCGTCGGGACAGGGAACACTGAAGCTTTCTTT
>TRBV20-1|TRBJ2-5|-|few
CSARESGRGGETQYF
TGCAGTGCTAGAGAGTCCGGGAGAGGGGGTGAGACCCAGTACTTC
>TRBV7-9|TRBJ2-3|TRBD2|-
CASTLGLADTQYF
TGTGCCAGCACCTTGGGACTAGCGGATACGCAGTATTTT
>TRBV19|TRBJ1-2|-|-
CASIDPGQSVYGYTF
TGTGCCAGTATCGACCCGGGACAATCCGTCTATGGCTACACCTTC